This T cell receptor (beta chain) was found in a study of blood T cells in healthy people across ages. A sample-barcoded 5' primer and a J-beta primer mix were used in a second PCR of roughly 6 to 11 cycles. TCRdb reanalysed the 5' RACE reads using MiXCR and keeps one entry per CDR3 protein. The repertoire holds some 670,000 distinct CDR3 sequences, with roughly half as singletons. Of note for this clonotype: The antigen is unknown.

V lost 3 bases, J lost 0 bases, and 11 bases lay in between. The CDR3 covers 16 residues. Study results and caveats: Diversity was estimated from one million T cells, and these estimates were considered underestimates.

J is TRBJ1-4 and V is TRBV12-3 or TRBV12-4; D gene uncertain. The TCR comes from a woman older than 75 in good health. The specimen was blood. The CDR3 sequence: CASSFRRGPTNEKLFF. CDR3 coding DNA: TGTGCCAGCAGTTTCCGCCGAGGGCCAACTAATGAAAAACTGTTTTTT.